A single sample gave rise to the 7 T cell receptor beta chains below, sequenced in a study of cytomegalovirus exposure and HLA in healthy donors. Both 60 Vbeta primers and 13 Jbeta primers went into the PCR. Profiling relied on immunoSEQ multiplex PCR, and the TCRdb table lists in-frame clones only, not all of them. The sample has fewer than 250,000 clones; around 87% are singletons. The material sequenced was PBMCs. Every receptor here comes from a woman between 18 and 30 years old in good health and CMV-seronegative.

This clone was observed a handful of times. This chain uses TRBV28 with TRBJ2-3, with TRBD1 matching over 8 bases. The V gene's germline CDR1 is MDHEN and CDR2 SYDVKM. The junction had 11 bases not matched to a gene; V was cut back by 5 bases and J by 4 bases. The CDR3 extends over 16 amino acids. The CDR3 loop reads CASSPWTGFSPDTQYF. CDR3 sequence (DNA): TGTGCCAGCAGTCCCTGGACAGGGTTTAGTCCAGATACGCAGTATTTT. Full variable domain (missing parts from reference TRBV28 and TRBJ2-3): DVKVTQSSRYLVKRTGEKVFLECVQDMDHENMFWYRQDPGLGLRLIYFSYDVKMKEKGDIPEGYSVSREKKERFSLILESASTNQTSMYLCASSPWTGFSPDTQYFGPGTRLTVL.

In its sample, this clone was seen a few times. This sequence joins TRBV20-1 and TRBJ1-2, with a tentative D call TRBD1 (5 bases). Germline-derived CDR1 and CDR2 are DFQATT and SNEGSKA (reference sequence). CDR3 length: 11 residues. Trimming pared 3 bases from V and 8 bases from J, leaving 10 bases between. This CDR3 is CSASWGEGYTF. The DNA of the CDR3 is TGCAGTGCTAGCTGGGGGGAGGGCTACACCTTC.

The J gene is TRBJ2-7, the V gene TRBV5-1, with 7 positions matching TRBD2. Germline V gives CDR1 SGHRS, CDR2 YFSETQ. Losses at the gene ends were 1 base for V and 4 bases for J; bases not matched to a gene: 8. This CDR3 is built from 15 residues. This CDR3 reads CASSLIGEGVYEQYF. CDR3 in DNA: TGCGCCAGCAGCTTGATTGGGGAGGGTGTTTACGAGCAGTACTTC.

Here the CDR3 DNA reads TGTGCCAGCATATACGGGGAAGCCTACAATGAGCAGTTCTTC. As protein: CASIYGEAYNEQFF. V gene TRBV6-5 combines with J gene TRBJ2-1, with a tentative D call TRBD2 (5 bases). Trimming cost V 7 bases and J 2 bases, with 12 bases left between them. This CDR3 contains 14 residues. Looked up from germline, CDR1 is MNHEY and CDR2 is SVGAGI.

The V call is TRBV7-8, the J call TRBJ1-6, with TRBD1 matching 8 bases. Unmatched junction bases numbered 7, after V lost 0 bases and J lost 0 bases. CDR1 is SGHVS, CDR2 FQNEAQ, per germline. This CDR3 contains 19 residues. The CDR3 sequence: CASSLARGQASSYNSPLHF. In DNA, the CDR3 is TGTGCCAGCAGCTTAGCACGGGGACAGGCGAGCTCCTATAATTCACCCCTCCACTTT.

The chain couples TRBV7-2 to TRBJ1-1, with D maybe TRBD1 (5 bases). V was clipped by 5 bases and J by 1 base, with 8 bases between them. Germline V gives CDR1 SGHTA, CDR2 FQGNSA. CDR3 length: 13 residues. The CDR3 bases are TGTGCCAGCAGCGGCAGGGCGAACACTGAAGCTTTCTTT. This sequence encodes CASSGRANTEAFF. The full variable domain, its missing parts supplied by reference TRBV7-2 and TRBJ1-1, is GAGVSQSPSNKVTEKGKDVELRCDPISGHTALYWYRQSLGQGLEFLIYFQGNSAPDKSGLPSDRFSAERTGGSVSTLTIQRTQQEDSAVYLCASSGRANTEAFFGQGTRLTVV.

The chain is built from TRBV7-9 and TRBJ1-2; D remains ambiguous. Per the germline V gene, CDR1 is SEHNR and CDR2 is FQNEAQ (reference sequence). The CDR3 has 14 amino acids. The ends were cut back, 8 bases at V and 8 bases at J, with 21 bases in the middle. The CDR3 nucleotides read TGTGCCAGCTCCAGGTCCGAGCCCGGCGGGGGCTACACCTTC. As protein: CASSRSEPGGGYTF.